The 27 T cell receptor beta chains below were found in one sample sequenced in a study of regulatory T cells in long-lasting Graves disease (dated by TCRdb to the early 2020s). The time point label corresponds to: persistent/refractory GD, antithyroid drugs over 5 years with positive TRAb. For both TCR sequencing and RNA sequencing, RNA was extracted from PBMCs in TRIzol. Libraries were prepared through multiplex PCR. The instrument was an Illumina HiSeq 4000. iRepertoire HTBI primers and Arm-PCR amplification of CDR3 regions were used to construct TCR beta libraries. TCRdb trimmed the raw reads at Q25, called clones with MiXCR and kept productive beta chains. CDR3 protein duplicates are merged, each entry listing the most common genes and DNA. This sample gives 360,000 or so distinct CDR3 sequences in total; roughly 24% of them show up just once. Under 35% of the sample is taken by the ten largest.

Sequencing used peripheral blood mononuclear cells (PBMCs), obtained when the disease was refractory, from a patient treated with antithyroid drugs. The receptors were sampled from a woman in her 40s with Graves disease. Donor details come from another sample of the same person, matched by shared clones.

A word on this clonotype: This could be a read error, since a much larger clone is one nucleotide away. The CDR3: CSVEPTGLTGAFF. The DNA for the CDR3 is TGCAGCGTTGAACCTACAGGGCTGACTGGAGCTTTCTTT. The rearrangement uses TRBV29-1 and TRBJ1-1; D may be TRBD1 (6 bases). This CDR3 contains 13 residues. Germline V gives CDR1 SQVTM, CDR2 ANQGSEA.

This clonotype was seen repeatedly, ten times or more. The chain uses TRBV6-2 or TRBV6-3 and TRBJ2-7; D is unresolved. V lost 9 bases, J lost 6 bases, and 15 bases lay in between. CDR1 MNHEY and CDR2 SVGEGT come from the germline V gene. This CDR3 is built from 12 residues. The CDR3 DNA follows: TGTGCCAGTAGCTGGGCGGCGCGCGAGCAGTACTTC. It encodes CASSWAAREQYF.

This clonotype was counted ten times or more. V gene TRBV28 combines with J gene TRBJ2-3, with 10 bases aligning to TRBD2. This CDR3 spans 14 amino acids. Germline V gene data show CDR1 as MDHEN and CDR2 as SYDVKM. The V segment lost 5 bases and the J segment 5 bases; nucleotides outside the gene matches: 4. CDR3 coding DNA: TGTGCCAGCAGTATCGGACTAGCGGTAGATACGCAGTATTTT. This sequence encodes CASSIGLAVDTQYF.

The chain is built from TRBV7-9 and TRBJ1-2; TRBD1 is a possible D gene (5 bases). The CDR3 contains 15 residues. Trimming stripped 0 bases from V and 8 bases from J, with 16 bases between. The V gene's germline CDR1 is SEHNR and CDR2 FQNEAQ (reference sequence). The CDR3 DNA follows: TGTGCCAGCAGCTTAGCGGGGCGGGAAGGACGAGGCTACACCTTC. Amino acid sequence: CASSLAGREGRGYTF.

Notes on this clonotype: A much larger clonotype is one base distant, so this may be a read error. The rearrangement joins TRBV2 to TRBJ1-5, with 7 bases aligning to TRBD1. Germline CDR1 reads SNHLY; CDR2 reads FYNNEI. V shed 5 bases, J shed 9 bases, and the junction held 4 bases outside the gene matches. CDR3 length: 12 residues. CDR3 amino acids: CASSKQGRPQHF. In DNA form, the CDR3 reads TGTGCCAGCAGTAAACAGGGGCGGCCCCAGCATTTT.

This clonotype was seen at least ten times. This chain connects TRBV10-3 to TRBJ2-7, with unresolved D. Deletions cut 3 bases from V and 0 bases from J, with 12 bases between. The germline CDR1 and CDR2 sequences are ENHRY and SYGVKD. This CDR3 is 15 amino acids long. The CDR3 loop reads CAISDLRLTSYEQYF. The CDR3 nucleotides read TGTGCCATCAGTGATCTGAGGCTCACCTCCTACGAGCAGTACTTC.

J is TRBJ2-1 and V is TRBV6-1, with D maybe TRBD1 (5 bases). Trimming left V 6 bases short and J 0 bases short, with 6 bases between. The germline V gene encodes CDR1 MNHNS and CDR2 SASEGT. The CDR3 is 13 residues long. The CDR3 loop is CASRDNSYNEQFF. In DNA form, the CDR3 reads TGTGCCAGCAGGGACAACTCCTACAATGAGCAGTTCTTC.

The chain has TRBV6-2 or TRBV6-3 and TRBJ1-6; D is uncertain. Germline V lookup: CDR1 MNHEY, CDR2 SVGEGT. The CDR3 length is 15 residues. The V end was cut by 1 base, the J end by 12 bases, with 16 bases between. This CDR3 reads CASSYLEPSGLPLHF. In nucleotides, the CDR3 is TGTGCCAGCAGTTACTTAGAACCCAGCGGGCTACCCCTCCACTTT.

Only a few counts were recorded for this clonotype. J is TRBJ1-2 and V is TRBV7-9; no definite D call. The V and J ends lost 0 bases and 1 base respectively, with 6 bases between them. CDR1 is SEHNR, CDR2 FQNEAQ, per germline (reference sequence). CDR3 length equals 14 residues. The CDR3 nucleotides are TGTGCCAGCAGCTTAGCGCACGTTAACTATGGCTACACCTTC. Translating gives CASSLAHVNYGYTF.

This clonotype has more than one count but fewer than ten. The chain has TRBV7-9 and TRBJ1-1; no definite D call. CDR3 length equals 13 residues. The V gene lost 5 bases and the J gene lost 4 bases, with 11 bases spanning the gap. In germline, CDR1 is SEHNR, CDR2 FQNEAQ (reference sequence). In nucleotides, the CDR3 is TGTGCCAGCAGCCTGGATTCTGGCACTGAAGCTTTCTTT. The encoded protein is CASSLDSGTEAFF.

This clonotype was counted between two and nine times. The chain employs TRBV7-9 and TRBJ2-2; tentative D call: TRBD1 (6 bases). CDR1 SEHNR and CDR2 FQNEAQ come from the germline V gene (reference sequence). Deletions cut 1 base from V and 6 bases from J, with 12 bases between. CDR3 length: 15 residues. CDR3 coding DNA: TGTGCCAGCAGCTTAGGGTCATCAGGGGCCGGGGAGCTGTTTTTT. This gives the protein CASSLGSSGAGELFF.

This clonotype came up many times. The V and J genes are TRBV29-1 and TRBJ1-2; D call uncertain. Per germline, CDR1 SQVTM and CDR2 ANQGSEA. V gave up 0 bases and J gave up 4 bases, with 3 bases separating them. The CDR3 extends over 11 amino acids. The CDR3 loop reads CSVEDAYGYTF. CDR3 coding DNA: TGCAGCGTTGAAGACGCCTATGGCTACACCTTC.

The CDR3 loop reads CASSLEGVYNEKLFF. The CDR3 DNA sequence: TGCGCCAGCAGCTTGGAGGGGGTCTATAATGAAAAACTGTTTTTT. V usage is TRBV5-1 and J usage is TRBJ1-4, with a weak D call TRBD1 (6 bases). The germline V gene encodes CDR1 SGHRS and CDR2 YFSETQ. The CDR3 is made up of 15 amino acids. V shed 0 bases and J shed 4 bases, with 10 bases lying between them.

The rearrangement joins TRBV27 to TRBJ2-6; D possibly matches TRBD1 or TRBD2 (5 bases each). With 5 bases removed from V and 2 bases from J, the gap between germline ends came to 13 bases. The CDR3 has 16 amino acids. Germline CDR1 reads MNHEY; CDR2 reads SMNVEV (reference sequence). CDR3 DNA sequence: TGTGCCAGCAGTACTGGGGACGGGGCTGGGGCCAACGTCCTGACTTTC. Translated, it gives CASSTGDGAGANVLTF. Full variable domain (outside the CDR3, taken from reference TRBV27 and TRBJ2-6): EAQVTQNPRYLITVTGKKLTVTCSQNMNHEYMSWYRQDPGLGLRQIYYSMNVEVTDKGDVPEGYKVSRKEKRNFPLILESPSPNQTSLYFCASSTGDGAGANVLTFGAGSRLTVL.

This clonotype was picked up a small number of times. This chain's CDR3 is CASSESGLNYEQYF. DNA of the CDR3: TGTGCCAGCAGTGAATCGGGACTGAACTACGAGCAGTACTTC. This rearrangement joins TRBV25-1 to TRBJ2-7; D is possibly TRBD2 (6 bases). Trimming pared 1 base from V and 3 bases from J, leaving 10 bases between. Germline V gives CDR1 MGHDK, CDR2 SYGVNS. This CDR3 contains 14 residues.

This clonotype was counted a few times. The rearrangement joins TRBV6-5 to TRBJ1-1, with D uncertain. This CDR3 is 15 amino acids long. CDR1 is MNHEY, CDR2 SVGAGI, per germline. V lost 6 bases, J lost 4 bases, and 18 bases lay in between. CDR3 residues: CASSHSEVSRTEAFF. Written as DNA, the CDR3 is TGTGCCAGCAGCCACTCGGAAGTAAGTCGCACTGAAGCTTTCTTT.

This clonotype occurred many times. The rearrangement uses TRBV6-1 and TRBJ2-7; 8 positions match TRBD1. V lost 6 bases and J lost 7; bases outside the gene matches: 8. This CDR3 is built from 13 residues. CDR1 and CDR2 from the germline V gene are MNHNS and SASEGT. The CDR3 coding sequence is TGTGCCAGCAGCTCCGGGACAGGTCGAGAGCAGTACTTC. Translating gives CASSSGTGREQYF.

Many counts were recorded for this clonotype. CDR3 coding DNA: TGTGCCAGTAGTATCGGGACAACGAAAGAGACCCAGTACTTC. Amino acid sequence: CASSIGTTKETQYF. The chain employs TRBV19 and TRBJ2-5; D is perhaps TRBD1 (6 bases). Trimming removed 3 bases at V and 3 bases at J, with 11 bases between. CDR3 length equals 14 residues. Germline V gene lookup returns CDR1 LNHDA and CDR2 SQIVND (reference sequence).

The chain carries TRBV5-1 and TRBJ1-1; D ambiguous. Germline V lookup: CDR1 SGHRS, CDR2 YFSETQ. Trimming stripped 0 bases from V and 4 bases from J, with 7 bases between. CDR3 length: 13 residues. CDR3 protein: CASSLVPSTEAFF. CDR3 coding DNA: TGCGCCAGCAGCTTGGTTCCCTCCACTGAAGCTTTCTTT.

The chain is built from TRBV27 and TRBJ2-3; D remains unclear. Germline-derived CDR1 and CDR2 are MNHEY and SMNVEV (reference sequence). V lost 2 bases and J lost 1, with 10 bases in between. This CDR3 comprises 15 residues. The CDR3 loop reads CASSLRALRTDTQYF. The CDR3 DNA reads TGTGCCAGCAGTTTAAGGGCGCTACGCACAGATACGCAGTATTTT.

This clonotype was recorded many times. The rearrangement links TRBV20-1 to TRBJ1-1, with TRBD1 identical over 7 bases. This CDR3 is 15 amino acids long. Germline CDR1 reads DFQATT; CDR2 reads SNEGSKA (reference sequence). The V and J ends lost 5 bases and 1 base, in that order; junction bases with no gene match: 10. CDR3 sequence (DNA): TGCAGTGCTGATACAAGACAGGGAAGGAACACTGAAGCTTTCTTT. Amino acid sequence: CSADTRQGRNTEAFF.

The chain uses TRBV30 and TRBJ1-5, with D perhaps TRBD1 (6 bases). This CDR3 comprises 14 residues. Trimming took 2 bases from V and 2 from J, leaving 10 bases between them. Germline V lookup: CDR1 GTSNPN, CDR2 SVGIG (reference sequence). Here the CDR3 DNA reads TGTGCCTGGAGTTTGGAGGGGGGCAATCAGCCCCAGCATTTT. This encodes CAWSLEGGNQPQHF.

Comment on this clonotype: Germline is not matched at one junction end, which may reflect a read error. This chain connects TRBV7-6 to TRBJ1-4; D gene uncertain. The CDR3 is made up of 15 amino acids. Per germline, CDR1 SGHVS and CDR2 FNYEAQ. The CDR3 loop is CASSYGVTTNEKLLF. The CDR3 DNA follows: TGTGCCAGCAGCTACGGGGTAACAACTAATGAAAAACTGCTTTTT.

This clonotype has a count of ten or more. This chain joins TRBV11-2 and TRBJ1-1; 7 positions agree with TRBD1. CDR3 length equals 18 residues. Trimming removed 5 bases from V and 1 base from J; junction bases left unmatched: 16. Germline V CDR1 and CDR2: SGHAT, FQNNGV. The CDR3 DNA reads as TGTGCCAGCAGCACACGGGATGTCAGGGGGAAGGCGAACACTGAAGCTTTCTTT. Residues: CASSTRDVRGKANTEAFF.

There are many counts of this clonotype. The chain uses TRBV29-1 and TRBJ2-7; 7 bases align to TRBD2. This CDR3 has 12 amino acids. V trimming: 3 bases; J trimming: 6 bases; junction bases outside the gene matches: 5. Germline V gene sequence: CDR1 SQVTM, CDR2 ANQGSEA. CDR3 amino acids: CSVDNSGGEQYF. The CDR3 DNA is TGCAGCGTTGATAATTCGGGGGGCGAGCAGTACTTC.

The chain carries TRBV7-8 and TRBJ1-5, with no clear D. Trimming removed 5 bases from V and 2 bases from J, with 13 bases in between. Germline V gives CDR1 SGHVS, CDR2 FQNEAQ. The CDR3 loop spans 15 amino acids. CDR3 nucleotides: TGTGCCAGCAGCCAGAAGGAGGCTGGCAATCAGCCCCAGCATTTT. Translating gives CASSQKEAGNQPQHF.

The chain couples TRBV12-3 or TRBV12-4 to TRBJ1-5, with 7 bases aligning to TRBD1. V shed 5 bases, J shed 7 bases, and the junction held 11 bases outside the gene matches. The CDR3 is made up of 15 amino acids. For the CDR3, the DNA is TGTGCCAGCAGTCCCCGACAGGGAGCAGTCCAGCCCCAGCATTTT. Translation: CASSPRQGAVQPQHF.